The 23 T cell receptor beta chains below were found in one sample sequenced in a study of ipilimumab plus nivolumab after autologous stem cell transplantation. Repertoires were generated with immunoSEQ multiplex PCR, while TCRdb's copy carries only in-frame clones and drops some. Of tens of thousands of clones in the sample, 75% to 85% were seen once. Source: PBMCs, taken in a trial of ipilimumab plus nivolumab as post-transplant consolidation. These receptors came from a male donor with diffuse large B-cell lymphoma.

The chain carries TRBV27 and TRBJ1-1; 7 bases are a match to TRBD1. The CDR3 is 15 amino acids. Trimming cost V 1 base and J 5 bases; bases outside gene matches: 7. CDR1 MNHEY and CDR2 SMNVEV come from the germline V gene (reference sequence). CDR3 nucleotide sequence: TGTGCCAGCAGTTTATACTCAGGGGGTTTGACTGAAGCTTTCTTT. Protein: CASSLYSGGLTEAFF.

The CDR3 spells CASSGSGVDEQFF. The CDR3 nucleotides are TGTGCCAGCAGTGGTAGCGGGGTTGATGAGCAGTTCTTC. The V call is TRBV27, the J call TRBJ2-1; TRBD2 aligns across 8 bases. Germline trimming cut 5 bases from V and 8 bases from J; bases unmatched to any gene: 5. Germline-derived CDR1 and CDR2 are MNHEY and SMNVEV (reference sequence). This CDR3 contains 13 residues.

The chain recombines TRBV7-9 with TRBJ1-6; D possibly corresponds to TRBD1 (6 bases). Germline assignment: CDR1 SEHNR and CDR2 FQNEAQ (reference sequence). The CDR3 extends over 13 amino acids. Deletions cut 5 bases from V and 11 bases from J, with 13 bases between. Written as DNA, the CDR3 is TGTGCCAGCAGCGAACAGGGTGGGACACCCCTCCACTTT. Translated, it gives CASSEQGGTPLHF.

This clone showed up just a few times. The chain is built from TRBV7-2 and TRBJ1-2; D remains ambiguous. The V and J ends lost 1 base and 10 bases respectively, with 16 bases between them. The germline CDR1 and CDR2 sequences are SGHTA and FQGNSA. The CDR3 totals 14 residues. This CDR3 reads CASSLDSRARIYTF. The CDR3 DNA reads TGTGCCAGCAGCTTAGATAGTCGAGCTAGGATCTACACCTTC.

The genes are TRBV4-1 and TRBJ1-5; tentatively, D is TRBD1 (6 bases). The CDR3 is 15 amino acids. Trimming pared 2 bases from V and 7 bases from J, leaving 15 bases between. CDR1 and CDR2 from the germline V gene are MGHRA and YSYEKL. The CDR3 sequence is CASSQTRGGGQPQHF. In DNA form, the CDR3 reads TGCGCCAGCAGCCAAACTCGGGGCGGGGGCCAGCCCCAGCATTTT.

The genes are TRBV23-1 and TRBJ1-3, with D hard to call. TRBV23-1 is labeled an ORF, and its function is uncertain. There are 16 residues in the CDR3. V lost 0 bases to trimming and J lost 4 bases, with 13 bases between them. The CDR3 DNA is TGCGCCAGCAGTCAATCGTTTATCGGAGTCGGAAACACCATATATTTT. Translation gives CASSQSFIGVGNTIYF.

CDR3 DNA: TGTGCCAGCAGCGTAGAGTCTAGTGGCGAGCAGTTCTTC. This encodes CASSVESSGEQFF. The rearrangement joins TRBV9 to TRBJ2-1; D is unclear. Germline values: CDR1 SGDLS, CDR2 YYNGEE. V lost 0 bases and J 10 bases, leaving 11 bases between the germline ends. This CDR3 is built from 13 residues.

The genes are TRBV19 and TRBJ1-5; D is uncertain. The CDR3 has 12 amino acids. Between the trimmed V and J ends, which lost 3 bases and 7 bases, there was a span of 7 bases. CDR1 is LNHDA, CDR2 SQIVND, per germline (reference sequence). CDR3 nucleotides: TGTGCCAGTAGTATCAGGCAGCAGCCCCAGCATTTT. Its protein is CASSIRQQPQHF.

This rearrangement joins TRBV28 to TRBJ2-7; 7 nucleotides align to TRBD2. V gave up 3 bases and J gave up 4 bases; unmatched junction bases: 6. Per the germline V gene, CDR1 is MDHEN and CDR2 is SYDVKM. CDR3 length equals 14 residues. In DNA form, the CDR3 reads TGTGCCAGCAGTTTCCCGGGAGGCTGGTACGAGCAGTACTTC. Protein product: CASSFPGGWYEQYF.

The V call is TRBV5-1, the J call TRBJ2-1; 12 nucleotides line up with TRBD1. Per germline, CDR1 SGHRS and CDR2 YFSETQ. The J segment lost 7 bases and the V segment lost 5 bases, leaving 7 bases of the junction unmatched. The CDR3 spans 15 residues. The CDR3 protein is CASRRGTGGLNEQFF. The CDR3 coding sequence is TGCGCCAGCAGGCGCGGGACAGGGGGCTTAAATGAGCAGTTCTTC.

This chain connects TRBV7-2 to TRBJ2-2; 10 bases match TRBD2. V lost 1 base and J lost 4; bases outside the gene matches: 6. The V gene's germline CDR1 is SGHTA and CDR2 FQGNSA. The length of the CDR3 is 17 residues. The CDR3 is CASSLETSGVLTGELFF. The CDR3 nucleotides are TGTGCCAGCAGCTTAGAAACTAGCGGGGTCCTCACCGGGGAGCTGTTTTTT.

This chain uses TRBV7-2 with TRBJ1-4, with D unresolved. V lost 4 bases to trimming and J lost 0 bases, with 3 bases between them. Looked up from germline, CDR1 is SGHTA and CDR2 is FQGNSA. CDR3 length equals 13 residues. The DNA for the CDR3 is TGTGCCAGCAGCTCGTCAACTAATGAAAAACTGTTTTTT. Its protein product is CASSSSTNEKLFF. The full variable domain, rest sourced from reference TRBV7-2 and TRBJ1-4, is GAGVSQSPSNKVTEKGKDVELRCDPISGHTALYWYRQSLGQGLEFLIYFQGNSAPDKSGLPSDRFSAERTGGSVSTLTIQRTQQEDSAVYLCASSSSTNEKLFFGSGTQLSVL.

The chain links TRBV27 to TRBJ2-7, with a possible D match to TRBD1 (6 bases). Germline V gene data show CDR1 as MNHEY and CDR2 as SMNVEV (reference sequence). The CDR3 has 15 amino acids. V gave up 6 bases and J gave up 1 base, with 16 bases separating them. The DNA for the CDR3 is TGTGCCAGCAGCAAGACAGGTTTGGAGTCCTACGAGCAGTACTTC. Its protein product is CASSKTGLESYEQYF.

V is TRBV18 and J is TRBJ1-3; TRBD1 might be the D (5 bases). The CDR3 length is 15 residues. Germline V CDR1 and CDR2: KGHSH, LQKENI. V shed 2 bases and J shed 2 bases, with 10 bases lying between them. The CDR3 protein is CASSPVRAAGNTIYF. The DNA of the CDR3 is TGTGCCAGCTCACCAGTCAGGGCAGCTGGAAACACCATATATTTT.

The V gene is TRBV28, the J gene TRBJ1-6; D not resolved. Trimming took 8 bases from V and 5 from J, leaving 13 bases between them. This CDR3 spans 14 amino acids. Germline CDR1 MDHEN, CDR2 SYDVKM. The CDR3 DNA reads as TGTGCCAGCGGTTCGGACGGCGATAATTCACCCCTCCACTTT. It yields the protein CASGSDGDNSPLHF.

V and J are TRBV9 and TRBJ2-7; a weak D match, TRBD1 (6 bases). Trimming left V 3 bases short and J 5 bases short, with 15 bases between. The CDR3 length is 14 residues. Germline V CDR1 and CDR2: SGDLS, YYNGEE. The CDR3 here is CASSEGDMRDEQYF. CDR3 sequence (DNA): TGTGCCAGCAGCGAGGGGGATATGAGGGACGAGCAGTACTTC.

The chain recombines TRBV19 with TRBJ1-1; 7 bases align to TRBD1. The germline CDR1 and CDR2 sequences are LNHDA and SQIVND (reference sequence). The V and J ends lost 4 bases and 6 bases, in that order; junction bases with no gene match: 14. The CDR3 is 16 amino acids. CDR3 residues: CASSNHPQGTKPEAFF. CDR3 nucleotides: TGTGCCAGTAGTAACCACCCACAGGGGACGAAGCCTGAAGCTTTCTTT. Looking up the rest from reference TRBV19 and TRBJ1-1 gives the full variable domain: DGGITQSPKYLFRKEGQNVTLSCEQNLNHDAMYWYRQDPGQGLRLIYYSQIVNDFQKGDIAEGYSVSREKKESFPLTVTSAQKNPTAFYLCASSNHPQGTKPEAFFGQGTRLTVV.

This clone was seen a single time. J is TRBJ1-1 and V is TRBV27; the D gene is possibly TRBD1 (6 bases). The CDR3 sequence is 13 residues long. Germline V CDR1 and CDR2: MNHEY, SMNVEV (reference sequence). V gave up 6 bases and J gave up 1 base, with 9 bases separating them. The chain's CDR3 is CASRRGKNTEAFF. As DNA, the CDR3 is TGTGCCAGCAGGAGGGGGAAGAACACTGAAGCTTTCTTT.

J is TRBJ1-2 and V is TRBV2, with D unresolved. From germline, CDR1 is SNHLY and CDR2 FYNNEI. V was clipped by 3 bases and J by 3 bases, with 5 bases between them. The CDR3 extends over 12 amino acids. The CDR3 region is CASSDLDYGYTF. In DNA, the CDR3 is TGTGCCAGCAGTGATCTAGACTATGGCTACACCTTC.

The chain has TRBV5-1 and TRBJ2-2; possible D gene TRBD2, 7 bases. This CDR3 is 15 amino acids long. The germline V and J ends were trimmed by 3 bases and 4 bases, with 13 bases remaining between them. Looked up from germline, CDR1 is SGHRS and CDR2 is YFSETQ. CDR3 loop: CASSSRGAVTGELFF. CDR3 nucleotide sequence: TGCGCCAGCAGCTCCCGGGGGGCGGTCACCGGGGAGCTGTTTTTT.

V and J are TRBV2 and TRBJ2-7, with D perhaps matching TRBD2 (5 bases). Germline lookup yields CDR1 SNHLY and CDR2 FYNNEI. V lost 3 bases and J 0 bases, leaving 9 bases between the germline ends. This CDR3 is built from 14 residues. The CDR3 DNA sequence: TGTGCCAGCAGTGAGGAGGTTTACTCCTACGAGCAGTACTTC. Protein sequence: CASSEEVYSYEQYF.

The chain uses TRBV9 and TRBJ2-2; 11 bases align to TRBD2. The CDR3 spans 18 residues. V was clipped by 4 bases and J by 2 bases; unmatched bases: 10. Germline V gives CDR1 SGDLS, CDR2 YYNGEE. The CDR3 spells CASSTGDLAGGNTGELFF. CDR3 nucleotide sequence: TGTGCCAGCAGCACCGGAGATCTAGCGGGGGGCAACACCGGGGAGCTGTTTTTT.

J is TRBJ2-3 and V is TRBV5-1; D not resolved. The CDR3 runs 14 residues. Germline V gene sequence: CDR1 SGHRS, CDR2 YFSETQ. Trimming stripped 3 bases from V and 0 bases from J, with 8 bases between. The CDR3 bases are TGCGCCAGCAGCTCGCCTGGCAGCACAGATACGCAGTATTTT. It yields the protein CASSSPGSTDTQYF.